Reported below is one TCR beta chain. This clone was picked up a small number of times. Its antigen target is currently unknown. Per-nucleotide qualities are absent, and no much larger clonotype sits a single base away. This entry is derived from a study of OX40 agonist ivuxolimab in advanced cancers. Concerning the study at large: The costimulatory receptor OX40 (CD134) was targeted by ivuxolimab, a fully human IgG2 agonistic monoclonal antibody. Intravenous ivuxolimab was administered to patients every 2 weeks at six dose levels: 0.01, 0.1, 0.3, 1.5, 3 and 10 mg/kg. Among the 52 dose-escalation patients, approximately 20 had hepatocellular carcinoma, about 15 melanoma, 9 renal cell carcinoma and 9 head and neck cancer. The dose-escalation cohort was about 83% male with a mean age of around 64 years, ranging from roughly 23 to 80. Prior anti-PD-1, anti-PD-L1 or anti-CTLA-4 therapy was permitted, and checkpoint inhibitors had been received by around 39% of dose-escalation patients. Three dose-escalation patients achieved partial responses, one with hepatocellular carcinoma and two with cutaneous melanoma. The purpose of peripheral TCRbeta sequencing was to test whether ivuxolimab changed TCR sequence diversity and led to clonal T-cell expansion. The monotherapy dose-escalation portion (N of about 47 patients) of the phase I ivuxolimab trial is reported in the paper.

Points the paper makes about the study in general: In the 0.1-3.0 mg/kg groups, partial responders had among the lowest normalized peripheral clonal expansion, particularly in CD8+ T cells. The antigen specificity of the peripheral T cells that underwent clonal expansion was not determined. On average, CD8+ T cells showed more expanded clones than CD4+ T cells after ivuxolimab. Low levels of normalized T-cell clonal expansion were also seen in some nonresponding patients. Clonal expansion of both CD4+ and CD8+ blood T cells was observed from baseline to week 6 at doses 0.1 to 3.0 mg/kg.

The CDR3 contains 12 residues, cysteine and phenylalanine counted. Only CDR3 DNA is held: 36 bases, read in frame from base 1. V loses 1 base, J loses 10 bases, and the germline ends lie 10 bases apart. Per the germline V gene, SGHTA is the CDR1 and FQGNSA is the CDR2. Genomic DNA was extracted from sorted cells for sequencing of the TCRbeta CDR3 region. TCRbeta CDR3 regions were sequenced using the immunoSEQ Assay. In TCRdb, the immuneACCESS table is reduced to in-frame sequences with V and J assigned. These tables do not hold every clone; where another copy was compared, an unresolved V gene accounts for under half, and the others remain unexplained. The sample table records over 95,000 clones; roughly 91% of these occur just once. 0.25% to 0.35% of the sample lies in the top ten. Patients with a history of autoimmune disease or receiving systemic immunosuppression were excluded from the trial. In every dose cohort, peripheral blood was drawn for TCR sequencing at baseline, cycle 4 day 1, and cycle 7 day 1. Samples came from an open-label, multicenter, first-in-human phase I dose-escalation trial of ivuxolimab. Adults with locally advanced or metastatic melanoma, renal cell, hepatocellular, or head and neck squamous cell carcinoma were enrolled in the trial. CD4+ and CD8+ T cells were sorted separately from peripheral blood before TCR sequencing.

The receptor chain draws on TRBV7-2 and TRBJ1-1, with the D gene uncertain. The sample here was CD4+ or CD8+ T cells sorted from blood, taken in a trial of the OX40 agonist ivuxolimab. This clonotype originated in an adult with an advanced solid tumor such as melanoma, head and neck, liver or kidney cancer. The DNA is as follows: TGTGCCAGCAGCTTAGTCGGTGTGGGAGCTTTCTTT. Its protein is CASSLVGVGAFF.